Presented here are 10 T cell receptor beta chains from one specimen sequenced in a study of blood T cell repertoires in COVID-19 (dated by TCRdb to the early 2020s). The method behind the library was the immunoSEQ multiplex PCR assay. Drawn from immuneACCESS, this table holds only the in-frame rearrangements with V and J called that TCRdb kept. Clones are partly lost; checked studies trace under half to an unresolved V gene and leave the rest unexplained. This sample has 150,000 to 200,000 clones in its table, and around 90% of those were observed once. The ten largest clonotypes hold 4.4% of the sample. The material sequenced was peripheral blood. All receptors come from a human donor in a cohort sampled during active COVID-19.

In nucleotides, the CDR3 is TGTGCCAGCTCACCCCTGGGACTAGCGGACGGGGAGCTGTTTTTT. Translation gives CASSPLGLADGELFF. The chain links TRBV18 to TRBJ2-2, with TRBD2 matching over 11 bases. The CDR3 consists of 15 residues. J gave up 7 bases and V 3 bases, and 4 bases lay outside the gene matches. Germline V lookup: CDR1 KGHSH, CDR2 LQKENI. The variable domain in full, with the rest retrieved from reference TRBV18 and TRBJ2-2, is NAGVMQNPRHLVRRRGQEARLRCSPMKGHSHVYWYRQLPEEGLKFMVYLQKENIIDESGMPKERFSAEFPKEGPSILRIQQVVRGDSAAYFCASSPLGLADGELFFGEGSRLTVL.

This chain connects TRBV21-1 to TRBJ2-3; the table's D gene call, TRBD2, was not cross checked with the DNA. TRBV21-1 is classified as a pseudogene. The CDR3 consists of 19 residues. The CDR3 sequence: CASSKQTSGRTRTTDTQYF. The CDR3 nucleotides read TGTGCCAGCAGCAAACAGACTAGCGGGAGAACAAGAACGACAGATACGCAGTATTTT.

DNA of the CDR3: TGTGCTAGTGGTTCGAGCCTTAGGAACACTGAAGCTTTCTTT. This gives the protein CASGSSLRNTEAFF. The rearrangement joins TRBV12-5 to TRBJ1-1; D is unclear. This CDR3 has 14 amino acids. The germline V gene has CDR1 LGHNT and CDR2 FRNRAP. Trimming removed 4 bases from V and 1 base from J, with 10 bases in between.

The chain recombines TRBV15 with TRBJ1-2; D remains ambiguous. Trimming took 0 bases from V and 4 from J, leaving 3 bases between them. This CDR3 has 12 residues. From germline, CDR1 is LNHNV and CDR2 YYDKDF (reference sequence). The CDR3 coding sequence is TGTGCCACCAGCAGAGACGGCTATGGCTACACCTTC. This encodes CATSRDGYGYTF.

As DNA, the CDR3 is TGTGCCTGGAGTCGGGAGTGGGGCACAGATACGCAGTATTTT. Translating it yields CAWSREWGTDTQYF. The V call is TRBV30, the J call TRBJ2-3; D possibly corresponds to TRBD2 (6 bases). Trimming shortened V by 2 bases and J by 1 base, and 10 bases separated the two germline ends. CDR1 and CDR2 (germline): GTSNPN, SVGIG (reference sequence). CDR3 size: 14 residues. The full variable domain, in which reference TRBV30 and TRBJ2-3 provide the parts outside the CDR3, is SQTIHQWPATLVQPVGSPLSLECTVEGTSNPNLYWYRQAAGRGLQLLFYSVGIGQISSEVPQNLSASRPQDRQFILSSKKLLLSDSGFYLCAWSREWGTDTQYFGPGTRLTVL.

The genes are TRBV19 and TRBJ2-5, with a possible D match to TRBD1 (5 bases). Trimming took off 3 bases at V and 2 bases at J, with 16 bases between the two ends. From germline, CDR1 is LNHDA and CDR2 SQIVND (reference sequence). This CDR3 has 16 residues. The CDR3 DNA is TGTGCCAGTAGTATCTTGGTAGTGGGGCATCAAGAGACCCAGTACTTC. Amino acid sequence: CASSILVVGHQETQYF.

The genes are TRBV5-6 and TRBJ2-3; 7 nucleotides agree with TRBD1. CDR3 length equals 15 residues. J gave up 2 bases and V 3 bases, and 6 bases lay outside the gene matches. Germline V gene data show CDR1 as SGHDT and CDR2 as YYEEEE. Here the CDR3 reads CASSSPDRATDTQYF. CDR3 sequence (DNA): TGTGCCAGCAGCTCCCCAGACAGGGCCACAGATACGCAGTATTTT.

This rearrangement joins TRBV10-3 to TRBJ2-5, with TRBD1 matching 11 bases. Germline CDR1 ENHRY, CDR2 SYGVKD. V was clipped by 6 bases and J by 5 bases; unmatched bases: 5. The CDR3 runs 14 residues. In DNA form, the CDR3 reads TGTGCCATCAGAGGGACAGGGGGTACCGAGACCCAGTACTTC. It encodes CAIRGTGGTETQYF.

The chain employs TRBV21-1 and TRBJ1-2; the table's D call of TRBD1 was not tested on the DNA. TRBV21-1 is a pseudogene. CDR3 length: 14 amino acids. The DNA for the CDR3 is TGTGCCAGCAGCAAAAGGCAGGGTGGGCCTGGCTACACCTTC. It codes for CASSKRQGGPGYTF.

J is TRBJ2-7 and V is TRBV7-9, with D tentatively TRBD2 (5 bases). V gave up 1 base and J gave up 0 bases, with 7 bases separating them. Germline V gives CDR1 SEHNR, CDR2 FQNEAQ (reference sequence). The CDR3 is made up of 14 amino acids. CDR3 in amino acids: CASSLGAGSYEQYF. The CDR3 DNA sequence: TGTGCCAGCAGCTTAGGGGCGGGCTCCTACGAGCAGTACTTC.